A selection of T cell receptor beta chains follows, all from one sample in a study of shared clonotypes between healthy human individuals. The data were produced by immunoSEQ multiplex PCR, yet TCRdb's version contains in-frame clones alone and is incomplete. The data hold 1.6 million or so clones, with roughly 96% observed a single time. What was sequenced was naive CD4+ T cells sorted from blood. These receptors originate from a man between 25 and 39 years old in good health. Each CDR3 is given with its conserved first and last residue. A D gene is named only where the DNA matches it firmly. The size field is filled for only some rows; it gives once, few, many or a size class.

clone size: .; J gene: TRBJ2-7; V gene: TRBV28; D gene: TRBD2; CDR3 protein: CASSSPGLAAYEQYF; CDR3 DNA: TGTGCCAGCAGTTCCCCGGGACTAGCGGCCTACGAGCAGTACTTC
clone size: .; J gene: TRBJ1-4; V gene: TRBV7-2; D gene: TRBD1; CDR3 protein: CASSPSGTGHEKLFF; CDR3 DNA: TGTGCCAGCAGCCCCTCCGGGACAGGGCATGAAAAACTGTTTTTT
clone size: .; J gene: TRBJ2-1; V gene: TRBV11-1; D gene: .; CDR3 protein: CATSAGSRYDSYNEQFF; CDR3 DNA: TGTGCCACCTCAGCAGGGTCGCGGTACGACTCCTACAATGAGCAGTTCTTC
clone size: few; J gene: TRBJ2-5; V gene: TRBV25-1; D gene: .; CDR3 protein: CASSGKYQETQYF; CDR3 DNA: TGTGCCAGCAGTGGGAAGTACCAAGAGACCCAGTACTTC
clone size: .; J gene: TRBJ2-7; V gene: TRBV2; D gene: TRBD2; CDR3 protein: CASSELSGSIDEQYF; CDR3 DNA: TGTGCCAGCAGTGAACTTAGCGGGAGTATCGACGAGCAGTACTTC
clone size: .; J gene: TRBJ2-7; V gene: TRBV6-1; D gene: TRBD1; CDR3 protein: CASSDGTGGHEQYF; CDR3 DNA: TGTGCCAGCAGTGACGGGACAGGGGGGCACGAGCAGTACTTC
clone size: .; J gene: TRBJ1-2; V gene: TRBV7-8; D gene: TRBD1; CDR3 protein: CASSSLRGQGYTF; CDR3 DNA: TGTGCCAGCAGCTCTCTCAGGGGGCAGGGCTACACCTTC
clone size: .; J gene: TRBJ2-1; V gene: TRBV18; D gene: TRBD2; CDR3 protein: CASSPPRWGLAGMSYNEQFF; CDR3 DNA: TGTGCCAGCTCACCACCGAGATGGGGACTAGCGGGTATGTCCTACAATGAGCAGTTCTTC
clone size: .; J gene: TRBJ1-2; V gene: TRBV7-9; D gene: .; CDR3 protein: CASSPGQVYGYTF; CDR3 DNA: TGTGCCAGCAGCCCAGGACAAGTCTATGGCTACACCTTC
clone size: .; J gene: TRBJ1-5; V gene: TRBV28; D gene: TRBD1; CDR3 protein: CASSGTGAGQPQHF; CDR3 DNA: TGTGCCAGCAGTGGAACAGGGGCGGGTCAGCCCCAGCATTTT